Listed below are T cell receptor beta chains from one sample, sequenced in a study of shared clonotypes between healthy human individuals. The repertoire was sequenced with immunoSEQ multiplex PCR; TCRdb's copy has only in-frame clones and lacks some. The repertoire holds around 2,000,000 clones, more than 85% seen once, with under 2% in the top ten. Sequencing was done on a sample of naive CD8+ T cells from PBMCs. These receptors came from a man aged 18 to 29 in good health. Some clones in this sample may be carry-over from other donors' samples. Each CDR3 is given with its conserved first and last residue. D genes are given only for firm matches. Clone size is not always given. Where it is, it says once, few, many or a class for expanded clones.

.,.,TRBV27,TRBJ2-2,TGTGCCAGCAGTCCCCGACAGATCTCCGGGGAGCTGTTTTTT,CASSPRQISGELFF
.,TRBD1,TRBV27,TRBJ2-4,TGTGCCAGCAGTCTCAGTCCCGGGACAGCGAAAAACATTCAGTACTTC,CASSLSPGTAKNIQYF
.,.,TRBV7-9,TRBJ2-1,TGTGCCAGCAGCCCCTTTTATCGCGACGGGCAGTTCTTC,CASSPFYRDGQFF
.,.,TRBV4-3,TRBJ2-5,TGCGCCAGCAGCCATGGACGGGGGAGGGAGACCCAGTACTTC,CASSHGRGRETQYF
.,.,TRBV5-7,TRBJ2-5,TGTGCCAGCAGCTTGGTCTTTTGGGGGCCAAGGAGCCAAGAGACCCAGTACTTC,CASSLVFWGPRSQETQYF
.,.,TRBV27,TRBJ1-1,TGTGCCAGCAGTTTATCAGGGTTGGGCACTGAAGCTTTCTTT,CASSLSGLGTEAFF
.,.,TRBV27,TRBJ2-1,TGTGCCAGCAGTTTAAACAGGGAACCCTACAATGAGCAGTTCTTC,CASSLNREPYNEQFF
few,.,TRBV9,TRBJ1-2,TGTGCCAGCAGCGGAGGTCTAGCCTATGGCTACACCTTC,CASSGGLAYGYTF
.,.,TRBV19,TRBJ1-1,TGTGCCAGTAGTATCGGATCTGAAGCTTTCTTT,CASSIGSEAFF
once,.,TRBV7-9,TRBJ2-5,TGTGCCAGCAGCTCGGACTGGGAGCAAGAGACCCAGTACTTC,CASSSDWEQETQYF
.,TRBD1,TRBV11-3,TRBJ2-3,TGTGCCAGCAGCTTAGATAGGGGGCGAACGCAGTATTTT,CASSLDRGRTQYF
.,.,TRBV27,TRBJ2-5,TGTGCCAGCAGTTTAATGGGACTGAAGAAAGAGACCCAGTACTTC,CASSLMGLKKETQYF
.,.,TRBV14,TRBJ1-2,TGTGCCAGCAGCCTAGAGAGGGCCGACTACTATGGCTACACCTTC,CASSLERADYYGYTF
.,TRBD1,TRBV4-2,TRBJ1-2,TGTGCCAGCAGCCAAGATCTGAACAGGGGGAATGGCTACACCTTC,CASSQDLNRGNGYTF
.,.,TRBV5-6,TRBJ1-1,TGTGCCAGCAGGCTCCTTCGGTCGGGACAGAACACTGAAGCTTTCTTT,CASRLLRSGQNTEAFF
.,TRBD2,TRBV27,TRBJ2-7,TGTGCCAGCAGTCCCGTTCGGAGCGGGGGCTCCTACGAGCAGTACTTC,CASSPVRSGGSYEQYF
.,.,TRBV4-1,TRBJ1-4,TGCGCCAGCAGGAGTAGGGAAAAACTGTTTTTT,CASRSREKLFF
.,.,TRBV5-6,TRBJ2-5,TGTGCCAGCAGCTTGGCTAGAACGGGAAGGATGGAGACCCAGTACTTC,CASSLARTGRMETQYF
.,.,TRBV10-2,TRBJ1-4,TGCGCCAGCCGGGGAGGTGAAAAACTGTTTTTT,CASRGGEKLFF
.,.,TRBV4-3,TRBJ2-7,TGCGCCAGCAGCCAAGCCATCGGCTACGAGCAGTACTTC,CASSQAIGYEQYF
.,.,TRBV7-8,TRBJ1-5,TGTGCCAGCAGCCCGGGCAATCAGCCCCAGCATTTT,CASSPGNQPQHF
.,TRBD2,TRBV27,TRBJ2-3,TGTGCCAGCAGTTACCTTAGCGGGAGCCCAGATACGCAGTATTTT,CASSYLSGSPDTQYF
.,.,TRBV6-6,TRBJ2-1,TGTGCCAGCAGTTATATGGGTGAGCAGTTCTTC,CASSYMGEQFF
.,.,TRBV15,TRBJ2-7,TGTGCCACCAGCAGAGATGGGAAGCTTAGCGGAGTCTACGAGCAGTACTTC,CATSRDGKLSGVYEQYF
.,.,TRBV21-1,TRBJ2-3,TGTGCCAGCAGCAAAGAGCGCGTGGGGGGACCTAGCACAGATACGCAGTATTTT,CASSKERVGGPSTDTQYF
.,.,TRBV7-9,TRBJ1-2,TGTGCCAGCAGCGTTGCGGTTAACTATGGCTACACCTTC,CASSVAVNYGYTF
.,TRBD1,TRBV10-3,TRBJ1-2,TGTGCCATCAGGGTGGACAGGGATAACTATAATGGCTACACCTTC,CAIRVDRDNYNGYTF
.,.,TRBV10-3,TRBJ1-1,TGTGCCATCAGTACGAACACTGAAGCTTTCTTT,CAISTNTEAFF
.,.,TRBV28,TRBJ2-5,TGTGCCAGCAGTTCTTACAGGGGCCAAGGGGGGGAGACCCAGTACTTC,CASSSYRGQGGETQYF